A selection of T cell receptor beta chains follows, all from one sample in a study of cytomegalovirus exposure and HLA in healthy donors. Clones were sequenced by immunoSEQ multiplex PCR, and TCRdb holds only the in-frame ones, with some missing. The sample carries about 160,000 clones, over 80% recorded once. Sequencing was done on a sample of PBMCs. The source is a woman between 18 and 29 years old in good health and CMV-seronegative. Both conserved end residues are part of each CDR3. A D gene is named only where the DNA matches it firmly. A row's size may be missing; if present it is once, few, many or a size class.

j_call	clone_size	d_call	v_call	cdr3_nt	cdr3_aa
TRBJ2-3	.	TRBD2	TRBV4-2	TGTGCCAGCAGCCAAGGGACTAGCGGGGGAGAAGATACGCAGTATTTT	CASSQGTSGGEDTQYF
TRBJ2-1	.	.	TRBV6-1	TGTGCCAGCAGTTATTGGAGGCTTGATGAGCAGTTCTTC	CASSYWRLDEQFF
TRBJ2-7	.	TRBD1	TRBV7-9	TGTTCCAGCAGCTTGGGTGGACAGGGGGACGAGCAGTACTTC	CSSSLGGQGDEQYF
TRBJ1-1	few	.	TRBV6-1	TGTGCCAGCAGTGGTGCGAACCGAAACACTGAAGCTTTCTTT	CASSGANRNTEAFF
TRBJ2-1	.	TRBD1	TRBV10-3	TGTGCCATCAGTGAGGAGGGGGGCGACAGGGGATTATACAATGAGCAGTTCTTC	CAISEEGGDRGLYNEQFF
TRBJ2-1	once	TRBD2	TRBV10-3	TGTGCCATCAGTGATTCGGCGGGGGGGTACAATGAGCAGTTCTTC	CAISDSAGGYNEQFF
TRBJ1-2	.	TRBD1	TRBV2	TGTGCCAGCAGTGAGGGACAGCACACCTTC	CASSEGQHTF
TRBJ1-1	.	.	TRBV30	TGTGCCTGGATCCCGTGGGGAGAAACTGAAGCTTTCTTT	CAWIPWGETEAFF
TRBJ2-3	few	.	TRBV7-6	TGTGCCAGCAGCTTAGGCAGGAGGGTTTTAGGCCAAGCAGCAGATACGCAGTATTTT	CASSLGRRVLGQAADTQYF
TRBJ2-5	.	TRBD2	TRBV5-4	TGTGCCAGCAGCTTTACTAGCGGAGGCCAAGAGACCCAGTACTTC	CASSFTSGGQETQYF
TRBJ1-5	.	.	TRBV11-2	TGTGCCAGCAGCCAAGCACCGGGGCCCCAGCATTTT	CASSQAPGPQHF
TRBJ2-5	once	TRBD1	TRBV11-2	TGTGCCAGCAGCTTATCGACAGGGGGCGGAGAGACCCAGTACTTC	CASSLSTGGGETQYF
TRBJ1-6	few	.	TRBV28	TGTGCCAGCAGTTTATTAGGAGAGAGGGACTATAATTCACCCCTCCACTTT	CASSLLGERDYNSPLHF
TRBJ2-1	.	.	TRBV11-3	TGTGCCAGCAGCAAGACTAACGCCTACAATGAGCAGTTCTTC	CASSKTNAYNEQFF
TRBJ1-3	.	.	TRBV11-2	TGTGCCAGCAGCTCCCTTCGGGAAAACACCATATATTTT	CASSSLRENTIYF
TRBJ2-7	.	.	TRBV11-3	TGTGCCAGCAGCTCATACACCCTTTCCATCCCATTCACCTACGAGCAGTACTTC	CASSSYTLSIPFTYEQYF
TRBJ1-3	.	TRBD1	TRBV15	TGTGCCACCAGCAGGACAGGGGACTCTGGAAACACCATATATTTT	CATSRTGDSGNTIYF
TRBJ1-6	.	.	TRBV9	TGTGCCAGAGACAGTCTTTCACCCCTCCACTTT	CARDSLSPLHF
TRBJ1-1	.	.	TRBV7-9	TGTGCCGGCAAGGGACTTAGGGGCACTGAAGCTTTCTTT	CAGKGLRGTEAFF
TRBJ2-1	.	.	TRBV6-5	TGTGCCACAGCTTCCAGGGTATCCAGTGAGCAGTTCTTC	CATASRVSSEQFF
TRBJ1-2	.	TRBD1	TRBV19	TGTGCCACCGAAGGGGTGCAGGGGGCCTCTGGCTACACCTTC	CATEGVQGASGYTF
TRBJ1-2	.	TRBD1	TRBV10-3	TGTGCCATCAGTGAGTCTATCGTGAGGACAGGGGGCAACTATGGCTACACCTTC	CAISESIVRTGGNYGYTF
TRBJ1-2	.	.	TRBV2	TGTGCCAGCAGTGGGGAGTCTCAGACCCCCCAGACCTTC	CASSGESQTPQTF
TRBJ2-4	.	.	TRBV19	TGTGCCAGTAGTACTTACGAGGGAGCCAAAAACATTCAGTACTTC	CASSTYEGAKNIQYF
TRBJ1-5	few	TRBD1	TRBV7-8	TGTGCCAGCAGCTTAGCGCAGGGGGCGGATCGGAGCAATCAGCCCCAGCATTTT	CASSLAQGADRSNQPQHF
TRBJ1-2	.	.	TRBV4-1	TGCGCCAGCAGCCCAAACACAGGACAGACTATCTACACCTTC	CASSPNTGQTIYTF
TRBJ2-3	.	TRBD1	TRBV5-8	TGTGCCAGCAGCAAAAACTACAGGGGGCGGGGGACAGATACGCAGTATTTT	CASSKNYRGRGTDTQYF
TRBJ2-2	.	.	TRBV9	TGTGCCAGCAGCCTAGGCAGGGTGGCGACCGGGGAGCTGTTTTTT	CASSLGRVATGELFF
TRBJ1-1	.	.	TRBV6-5	TGTGCCAGCAAGGACTACACTGAAGCTTTCTTT	CASKDYTEAFF
TRBJ2-7	.	.	TRBV7-2	TGTGCCAGCAGCTTCGGTAACTACGAGCAGTACTTC	CASSFGNYEQYF
TRBJ2-1	.	TRBD2	TRBV9	TGTGCCAGCACCCCATGGGCTAGCGGCGGGGGTGAGCAGTTCTTC	CASTPWASGGGEQFF
TRBJ1-1	.	.	TRBV6-5	TGTGCCAGCAGTTACAGGGAGGGGTACACTGAAGCTTTCTTT	CASSYREGYTEAFF
TRBJ2-1	.	.	TRBV2	TGTGCCAGCAGTCGATTCGAGGGGGTTGGGTGGTTCTTC	CASSRFEGVGWFF
TRBJ2-7	.	.	TRBV10-2	TGCGCCAGCAGTGCCCTGCTCGGACAGTCCTACGAGCAGTACTTC	CASSALLGQSYEQYF
TRBJ2-3	.	TRBD1	TRBV12-5	TGTGCTAGTGCGGGACAGCGCACAGATACGCAGTATTTT	CASAGQRTDTQYF
TRBJ1-1	.	.	TRBV30	TGTGCCTGGAGTCCCTTGGGAGTGGAAGCTTTCTTT	CAWSPLGVEAFF
TRBJ1-1	.	.	TRBV20-1	TGCAGTGCCCCCGAGGGCGCTTTCTTT	CSAPEGAFF
TRBJ2-7	.	.	TRBV2	TGTGCCAGCAGTCAATCTAGACAGGGGAGGGAGTACTTC	CASSQSRQGREYF
TRBJ2-6	once	.	TRBV11-3	TGTGCCAGCAGCTTAACAGGAGACTCTGGGGCCAACGTCCTGACTTTC	CASSLTGDSGANVLTF
TRBJ2-1	.	TRBD2	TRBV14	TGTGCCAGCAGCCAAGATCTGCCTAGCGGGGACAATGAGCAGTTCTTC	CASSQDLPSGDNEQFF
TRBJ1-3	once	TRBD1	TRBV6-1	TGTGCCAGCAGTGAGAGAAACAGGGGCGCCGGAAACACCATATATTTT	CASSERNRGAGNTIYF
TRBJ2-7	few	.	TRBV2	TGTGCCAGCGGGTCCGACACCTCCTACGAGCAGTACTTC	CASGSDTSYEQYF
TRBJ2-1	once	TRBD1	TRBV7-3	TGTGCCAGCAGTCTAGTCAGGACAGGAGACAATGAGCAGTTCTTC	CASSLVRTGDNEQFF
TRBJ1-5	once	.	TRBV15	TGTGCCACCAGCTTAGAGGTCAATCAGCCCCAGCATTTT	CATSLEVNQPQHF